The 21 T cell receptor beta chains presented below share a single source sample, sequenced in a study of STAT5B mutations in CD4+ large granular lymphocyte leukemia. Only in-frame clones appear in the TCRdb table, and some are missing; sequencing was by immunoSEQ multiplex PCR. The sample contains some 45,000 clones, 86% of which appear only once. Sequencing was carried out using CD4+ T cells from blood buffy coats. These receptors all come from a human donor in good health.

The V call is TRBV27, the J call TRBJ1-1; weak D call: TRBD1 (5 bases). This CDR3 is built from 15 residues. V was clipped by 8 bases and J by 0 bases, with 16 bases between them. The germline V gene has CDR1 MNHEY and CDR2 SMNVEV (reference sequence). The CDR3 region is CASFPLDSLNTEAFF. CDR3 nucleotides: TGTGCCAGCTTTCCTCTCGACAGTCTGAACACTGAAGCTTTCTTT.

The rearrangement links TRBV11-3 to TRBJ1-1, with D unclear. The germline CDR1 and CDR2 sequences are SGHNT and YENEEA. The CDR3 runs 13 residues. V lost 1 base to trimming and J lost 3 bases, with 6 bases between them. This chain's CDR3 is CASSLASYTEAFF. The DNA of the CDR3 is TGTGCCAGCAGCTTAGCATCGTACACTGAAGCTTTCTTT.

The CDR3 sequence: CASSAVQNTEAFF. The CDR3 DNA is TGTGCCAGCAGCGCGGTCCAGAACACTGAAGCTTTCTTT. The gene calls are TRBV7-8 and TRBJ1-1; D unresolved. Per germline, CDR1 SGHVS and CDR2 FQNEAQ. The CDR3 consists of 13 residues. Trimming cost V 5 bases and J 1 base, with 8 bases left between them.

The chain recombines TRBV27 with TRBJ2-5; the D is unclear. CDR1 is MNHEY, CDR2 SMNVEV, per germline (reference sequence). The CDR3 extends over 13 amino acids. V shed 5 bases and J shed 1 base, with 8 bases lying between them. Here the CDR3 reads CASSHLSQETQYF. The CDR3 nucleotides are TGTGCCAGCAGTCACCTAAGCCAAGAGACCCAGTACTTC.

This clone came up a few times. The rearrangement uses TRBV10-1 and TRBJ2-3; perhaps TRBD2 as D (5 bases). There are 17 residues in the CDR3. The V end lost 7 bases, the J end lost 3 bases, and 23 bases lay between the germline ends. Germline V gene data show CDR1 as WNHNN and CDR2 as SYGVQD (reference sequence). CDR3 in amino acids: CASNERTRSAWTDTQYF. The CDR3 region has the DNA TGCGCCAGCAACGAGAGGACTCGCTCGGCCTGGACAGATACGCAGTATTTT.

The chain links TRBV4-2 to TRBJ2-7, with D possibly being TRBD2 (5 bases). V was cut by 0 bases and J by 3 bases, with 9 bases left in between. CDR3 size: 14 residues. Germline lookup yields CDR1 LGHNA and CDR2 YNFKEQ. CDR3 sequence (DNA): TGTGCCAGCAGCCAAGAACTAGAGGGCTACGAGCAGTACTTC. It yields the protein CASSQELEGYEQYF.

The CDR3 protein is CASSLGTGKTQYF. CDR3 DNA: TGTGCCAGCAGCTTAGGGACAGGGAAGACCCAGTACTTC. This sequence joins TRBV11-3 and TRBJ2-5; 8 bases line up with TRBD1. The V and J ends lost 1 base and 6 bases, in that order; junction bases with no gene match: 1. This CDR3 is 13 amino acids long. Germline V gene sequence: CDR1 SGHNT, CDR2 YENEEA.

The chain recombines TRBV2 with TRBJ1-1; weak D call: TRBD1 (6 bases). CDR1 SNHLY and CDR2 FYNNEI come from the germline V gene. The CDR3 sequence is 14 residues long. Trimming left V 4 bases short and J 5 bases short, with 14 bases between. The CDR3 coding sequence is TGTGCCAGCAGTGTGGCAGGGGAAGATACTGAAGCTTTCTTT. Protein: CASSVAGEDTEAFF.

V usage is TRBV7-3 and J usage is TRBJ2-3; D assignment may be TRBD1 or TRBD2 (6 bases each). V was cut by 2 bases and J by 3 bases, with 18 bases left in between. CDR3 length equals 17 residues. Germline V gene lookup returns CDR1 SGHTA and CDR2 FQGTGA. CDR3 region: CASSLRAGQGVTDTQYF. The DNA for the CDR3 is TGTGCCAGCAGCTTACGGGCGGGACAAGGGGTTACAGATACGCAGTATTTT.

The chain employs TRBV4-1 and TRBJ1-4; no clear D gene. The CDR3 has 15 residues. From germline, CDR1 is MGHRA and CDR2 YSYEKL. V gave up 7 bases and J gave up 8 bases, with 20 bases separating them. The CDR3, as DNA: TGCGCCAGCAACTCAATTCCGGGATCCTCCGAAAAACTGTTTTTT. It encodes CASNSIPGSSEKLFF.

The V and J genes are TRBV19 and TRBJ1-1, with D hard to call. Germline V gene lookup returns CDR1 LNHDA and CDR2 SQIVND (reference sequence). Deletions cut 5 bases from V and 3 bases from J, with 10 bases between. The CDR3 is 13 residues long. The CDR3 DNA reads TGTGCCAGTAGTCTGCGCTTCGACACTGAAGCTTTCTTT. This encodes CASSLRFDTEAFF.

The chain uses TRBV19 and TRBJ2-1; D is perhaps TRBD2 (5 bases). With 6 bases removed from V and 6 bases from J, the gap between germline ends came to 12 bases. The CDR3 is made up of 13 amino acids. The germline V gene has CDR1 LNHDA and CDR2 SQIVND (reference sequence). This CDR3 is CASSWAGTNEQFF. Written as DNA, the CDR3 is TGTGCCAGTAGCTGGGCGGGTACCAATGAGCAGTTCTTC.

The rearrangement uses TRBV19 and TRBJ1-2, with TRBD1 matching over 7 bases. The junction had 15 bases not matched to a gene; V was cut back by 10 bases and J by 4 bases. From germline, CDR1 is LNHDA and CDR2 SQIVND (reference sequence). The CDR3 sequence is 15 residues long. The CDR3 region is CATSPGPGTVYGYTF. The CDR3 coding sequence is TGTGCCACGTCCCCGGGGCCCGGGACAGTCTATGGCTACACCTTC.

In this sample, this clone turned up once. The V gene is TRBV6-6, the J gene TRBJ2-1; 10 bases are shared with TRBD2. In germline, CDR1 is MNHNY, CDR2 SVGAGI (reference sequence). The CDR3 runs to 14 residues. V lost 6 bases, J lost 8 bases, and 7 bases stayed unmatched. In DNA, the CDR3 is TGTGCCAGCAGGGTACTAGCGGGAACTGATGAGCAGTTCTTC. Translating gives CASRVLAGTDEQFF.

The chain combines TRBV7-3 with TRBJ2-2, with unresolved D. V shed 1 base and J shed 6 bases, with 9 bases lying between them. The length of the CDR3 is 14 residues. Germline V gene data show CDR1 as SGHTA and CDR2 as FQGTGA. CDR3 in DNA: TGTGCCAGCAGCTTAAATTCCGGTGCCGGGGAGCTGTTTTTT. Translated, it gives CASSLNSGAGELFF.

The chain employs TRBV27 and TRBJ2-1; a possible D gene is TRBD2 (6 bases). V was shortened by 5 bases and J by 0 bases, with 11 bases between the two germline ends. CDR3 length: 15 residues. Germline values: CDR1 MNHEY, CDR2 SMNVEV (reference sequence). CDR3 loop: CASSPGSLSYNEQFF. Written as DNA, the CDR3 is TGTGCCAGCAGTCCCGGGAGTCTCTCCTACAATGAGCAGTTCTTC.

Written as DNA, the CDR3 is TGTGCCAGCAGTGATGCGGGAGAAGGGGAGCTGTTTTTT. It specifies CASSDAGEGELFF. This chain connects TRBV2 to TRBJ2-2; 7 nucleotides match TRBD2. After removal of 3 bases from V and 8 bases from J, the junction contained 3 bases not matched to a gene. The CDR3 covers 13 residues. Germline V gene sequence: CDR1 SNHLY, CDR2 FYNNEI.

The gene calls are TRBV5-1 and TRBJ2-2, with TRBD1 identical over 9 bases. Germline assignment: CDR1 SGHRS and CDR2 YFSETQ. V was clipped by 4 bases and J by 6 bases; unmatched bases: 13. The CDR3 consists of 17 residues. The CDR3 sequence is CASSDLPGQGAAGELFF. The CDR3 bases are TGCGCCAGCAGCGATTTACCGGGACAGGGTGCCGCCGGGGAGCTGTTTTTT.

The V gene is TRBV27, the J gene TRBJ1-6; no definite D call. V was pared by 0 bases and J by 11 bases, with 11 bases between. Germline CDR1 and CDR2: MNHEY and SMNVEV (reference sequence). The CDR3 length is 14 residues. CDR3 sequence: CASSLSGGGTPLHF. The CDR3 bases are TGTGCCAGCAGTTTATCCGGTGGTGGCACACCCCTCCACTTT.

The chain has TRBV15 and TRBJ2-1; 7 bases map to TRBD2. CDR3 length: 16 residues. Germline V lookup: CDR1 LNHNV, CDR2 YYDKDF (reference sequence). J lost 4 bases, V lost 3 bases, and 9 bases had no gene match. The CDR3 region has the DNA TGTGCCACCAGCAGGGTTCTAGCGGAAACTTACAATGAGCAGTTCTTC. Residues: CATSRVLAETYNEQFF.

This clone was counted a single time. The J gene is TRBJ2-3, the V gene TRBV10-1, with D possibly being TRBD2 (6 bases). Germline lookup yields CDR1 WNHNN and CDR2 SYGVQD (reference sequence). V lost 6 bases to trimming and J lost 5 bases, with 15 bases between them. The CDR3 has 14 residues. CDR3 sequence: CASSPGLLVDTQYF. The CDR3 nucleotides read TGCGCCAGCAGCCCAGGACTATTGGTAGATACGCAGTATTTT.